This T cell receptor beta chain originates from a study of control samples from healthy donors and cancer patients. Sequenced by immunoSEQ multiplex PCR; TCRdb stores in-frame clones only, minus some. The data hold around 30,000 clones, with approximately 95% observed a single time. The sequence was obtained from a man aged 60 to 69 in good health. The sequenced material came from blood.

The CDR3 here is CASSAGGSGANVLTF. The CDR3, as DNA: TGTGCCAGTAGTGCAGGGGGCTCTGGGGCCAACGTCCTGACTTTC. V and J are TRBV19 and TRBJ2-6, with TRBD1 matching over 7 bases. J lost 0 bases, V lost 5 bases, and 1 base had no gene match. The CDR3 is 15 residues long. The germline V gene has CDR1 LNHDA and CDR2 SQIVND (reference sequence).